This paragraph reports one TCR beta chain. The data were obtained in a study of blood T cell repertoires in COVID-19. Looking at the study overall: The United States, Italy and Spain were the sources of the acute and convalescent COVID-19 samples.

Methods used by the authors: Amplification with reference gene primers provided the estimates of nucleated cell counts. Assay: immunoSEQ multiplex PCR; the TCRdb copy retains only in-frame clones and omits some. V and J calls plus clone size are reproduced from that table; the DNA served to infer D and trimming. The table records under 200,000 clones, roughly nine tenths of them present only once. The origin of this receptor is a man younger than 35 with acute or convalescent COVID-19. Sequencing used peripheral blood.

DNA for the CDR3: TGTGCCAGCAGCCAAGATTTGCCTGGGGCCACATTCATGAACACTGAAGCTTTCTTT. Its protein is CASSQDLPGATFMNTEAFF. J is TRBJ1-1 and V is TRBV3-1 (or the pseudogene TRBV3-2), with D possibly TRBD1 on 5 matching bases. This CDR3 has 19 amino acids. Germline V gene sequence: CDR1 LGHDT, CDR2 YNNKEL (reference sequence). Trimming left V 0 bases short and J 0 bases short, with 20 bases between.